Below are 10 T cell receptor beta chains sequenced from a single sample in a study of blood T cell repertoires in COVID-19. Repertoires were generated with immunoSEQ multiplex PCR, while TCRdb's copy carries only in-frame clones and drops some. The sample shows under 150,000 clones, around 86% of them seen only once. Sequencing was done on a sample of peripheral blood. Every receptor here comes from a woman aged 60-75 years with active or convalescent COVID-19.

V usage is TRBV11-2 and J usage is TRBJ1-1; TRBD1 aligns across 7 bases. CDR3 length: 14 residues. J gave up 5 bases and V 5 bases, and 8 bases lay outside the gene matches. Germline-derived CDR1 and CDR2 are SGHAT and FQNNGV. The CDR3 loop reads CASSLDRVSTEAFF. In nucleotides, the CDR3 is TGTGCCAGCAGCCTTGACAGGGTTTCAACTGAAGCTTTCTTT.

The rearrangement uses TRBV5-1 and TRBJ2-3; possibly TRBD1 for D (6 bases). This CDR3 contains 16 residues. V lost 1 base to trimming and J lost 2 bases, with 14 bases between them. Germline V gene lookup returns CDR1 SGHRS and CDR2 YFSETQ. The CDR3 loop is CASSLSPGVDTDTQYF. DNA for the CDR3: TGCGCCAGCAGCTTGTCGCCAGGGGTGGACACAGATACGCAGTATTTT.

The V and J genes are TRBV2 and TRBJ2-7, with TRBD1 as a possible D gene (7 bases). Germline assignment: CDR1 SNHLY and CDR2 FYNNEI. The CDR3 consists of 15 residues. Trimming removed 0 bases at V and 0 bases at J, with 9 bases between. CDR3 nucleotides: TGTGCCAGCAGTGAAGCGCGGGACAGCTCCTACGAGCAGTACGTC. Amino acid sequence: CASSEARDSSYEQYV.

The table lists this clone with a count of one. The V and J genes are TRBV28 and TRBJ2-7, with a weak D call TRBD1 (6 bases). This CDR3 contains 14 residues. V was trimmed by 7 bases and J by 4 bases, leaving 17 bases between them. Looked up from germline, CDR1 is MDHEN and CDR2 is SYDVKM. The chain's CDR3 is CASTRTGPPYEQYF. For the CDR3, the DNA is TGTGCCAGCACCAGAACAGGGCCGCCATACGAGCAGTACTTC.

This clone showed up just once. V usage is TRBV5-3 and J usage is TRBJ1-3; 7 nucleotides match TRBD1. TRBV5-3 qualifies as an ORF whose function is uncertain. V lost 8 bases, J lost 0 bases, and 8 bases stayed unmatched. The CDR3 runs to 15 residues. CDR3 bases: TGTGCCAGTACCACCGGGACAGCCTCTGGAAACACCATATATTTT. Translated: CASTTGTASGNTIYF.

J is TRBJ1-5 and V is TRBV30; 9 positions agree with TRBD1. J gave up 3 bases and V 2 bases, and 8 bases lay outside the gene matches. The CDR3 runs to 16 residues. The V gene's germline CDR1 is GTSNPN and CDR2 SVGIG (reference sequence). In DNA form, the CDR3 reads TGTGCCTGGAGTAGTTCACGGGACAGGGTCAATCAGCCCCAGCATTTT. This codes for CAWSSSRDRVNQPQHF.

CDR3 sequence reads: CASSYSRYTEAFF. CDR3 sequence (DNA): TGTGCCAGCAGTTACTCGAGGTACACTGAAGCTTTCTTT. V gene TRBV6-5 combines with J gene TRBJ1-1; D ambiguous. Deletions cut 0 bases from V and 3 bases from J, with 5 bases between. CDR1 and CDR2 (germline): MNHEY, SVGAGI. The CDR3 is 13 residues long.

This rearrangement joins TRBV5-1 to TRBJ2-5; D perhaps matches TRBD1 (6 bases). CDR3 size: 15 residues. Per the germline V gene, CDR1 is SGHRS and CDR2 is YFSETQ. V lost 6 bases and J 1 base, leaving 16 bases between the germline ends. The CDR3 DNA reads TGCGCCAGCAACCCCGCTACAGGGCCCCAAGAGACCCAGTACTTC. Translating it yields CASNPATGPQETQYF.

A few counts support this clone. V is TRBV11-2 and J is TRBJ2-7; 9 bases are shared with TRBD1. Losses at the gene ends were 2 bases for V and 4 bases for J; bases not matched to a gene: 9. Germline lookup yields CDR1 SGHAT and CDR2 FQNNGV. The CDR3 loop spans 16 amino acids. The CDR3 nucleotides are TGTGCCAGCAGCTTAACCCAGACAGGGGGAATTTACGAGCAGTACTTC. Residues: CASSLTQTGGIYEQYF.

In DNA form, the CDR3 reads TGTGCCAGCAGTAACCCCAGGGTAGGAAACACTGAAGCTTTCTTT. Translation gives CASSNPRVGNTEAFF. V gene TRBV28 combines with J gene TRBJ1-1, with D maybe TRBD1 (5 bases). This CDR3 spans 15 amino acids. In germline, CDR1 is MDHEN, CDR2 SYDVKM. With 5 bases removed from V and 2 bases from J, the gap between germline ends came to 15 bases.